Sequencing of this TCR beta chain was carried out in a study of cytomegalovirus exposure and HLA in healthy donors. V dropped 7 bases and J dropped 0 bases, with 19 bases sitting between them. CDR1 is LNHDA, CDR2 SQIVND, per germline (reference sequence). The length of the CDR3 is 17 residues. Some clones are missing from TCRdb's copy, which holds only in-frame ones; the method was immunoSEQ multiplex PCR. The sample yields about 340,000 clones, 80% to 90% seen once. J is TRBJ1-3 and V is TRBV19; perhaps TRBD1 as D (6 bases). This TCR came from a woman between 18 and 29 years old in good health and CMV-seronegative. The specimen sequenced was PBMCs. The CDR3 nucleotides read TGTGCCAGTACCACGTCAGGGGCTACTTTCTCTGGAAACACCATATATTTT. Translating it yields CASTTSGATFSGNTIYF.